The 3 T cell receptor beta chains listed next were all sequenced from one sample in a study of T-cell reconstitution after alpha-beta-depleted transplantation in children. This sample's TCRbeta library carried unique molecular identifier barcodes. Each CDR3 protein gets one entry after TCRdb re-called the PCR reads with MiXCR. The table records around 190,000 distinct CDR3 sequences, approximately 6.3% of them present only once. The material sequenced was PBMCs, taken before TCRalphabeta/CD19-depleted stem cell transplant. These TCRs come from a boy younger than 10 with acute lymphoblastic leukemia, due to receive a stem cell transplant.

This clonotype was seen repeatedly, ten times or more. The chain has TRBV29-1 and TRBJ2-2, with D perhaps TRBD1 (5 bases). V lost 4 bases and J lost 7, with 10 bases in between. The germline V gene has CDR1 SQVTM and CDR2 ANQGSEA. The CDR3 is 12 amino acids. The CDR3, as DNA: TGCAGCGTTGGTCAGGGTCACGGGGAGCTGTTTTTT. Translated: CSVGQGHGELFF.

The V call is TRBV20-1, the J call TRBJ1-1; D is unresolved. Per the germline V gene, CDR1 is DFQATT and CDR2 is SNEGSKA (reference sequence). The CDR3 runs 12 residues. Deletions cut 6 bases from V and 3 bases from J, with 11 bases between. The CDR3 DNA reads as TGCAGTGCCCCCGTTCGGGACACTGAAGCTTTCTTT. It yields the protein CSAPVRDTEAFF.

This clonotype was recorded many times. The chain couples TRBV28 to TRBJ2-4, with TRBD1 as a possible D gene (6 bases). The germline CDR1 and CDR2 sequences are MDHEN and SYDVKM. This CDR3 region has 15 residues. V was clipped by 4 bases and J by 0 bases, with 10 bases between them. Written as DNA, the CDR3 is TGTGCCAGCAGTTATGAGGGGGTAGCCAAAAACATTCAGTACTTC. Its protein is CASSYEGVAKNIQYF.